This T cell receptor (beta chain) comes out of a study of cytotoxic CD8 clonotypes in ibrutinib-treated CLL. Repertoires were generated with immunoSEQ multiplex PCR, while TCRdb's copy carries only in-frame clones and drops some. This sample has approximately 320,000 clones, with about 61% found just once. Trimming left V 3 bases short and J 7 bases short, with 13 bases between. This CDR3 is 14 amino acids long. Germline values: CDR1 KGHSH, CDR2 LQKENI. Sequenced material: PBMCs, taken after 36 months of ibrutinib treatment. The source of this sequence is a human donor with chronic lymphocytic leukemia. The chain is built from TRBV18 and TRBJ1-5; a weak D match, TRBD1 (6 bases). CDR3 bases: TGTGCCAGCTCACCCTCGACAGGTAGCCAGCCCCAGCATTTT. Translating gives CASSPSTGSQPQHF.